This T cell receptor (beta chain) comes out of a study of blood T cell repertoires in COVID-19. Study details: COVID-19 samples, acute and convalescent, were from the United States, Italy and Spain. Sources were T cells, B-cell-depleted T cells, or PBMCs; the material itself was cDNA or gDNA.

As processed by the authors: Reference gene primer amplification gave estimated nucleated cell counts. Here immunoSEQ multiplex PCR was the method, and the copy in TCRdb shows in-frame clones only, minus some. The V and J calls and clone size are taken from that table; D and trimming were inferred from the DNA. The sample consists of roughly 260,000 clones, roughly 86% of them appearing once. Trimming shortened V by 10 bases and J by 5 bases, and 21 bases separated the two germline ends. The CDR3 has 15 amino acids. Germline V gives CDR1 MNHEY, CDR2 SMNVEV (reference sequence). The rearrangement links TRBV27 to TRBJ2-1; possible D gene TRBD1, 6 bases. The clonotype originates from a woman in her 50s with acute or convalescent COVID-19. The source material was peripheral blood. DNA of the CDR3: TGTGCCACTAAGCCTGGTTGGGCAGGGGACAATGAGCAGTTCTTC. Its protein product is CATKPGWAGDNEQFF.